This TCR beta chain stems from a study of cytomegalovirus exposure and HLA in healthy donors. Germline V gene data show CDR1 as MNHNS and CDR2 as SASEGT. With 6 bases clipped from V and 6 bases from J, the junction kept 10 bases outside the gene matches. The CDR3 runs to 14 residues. Sequencing used immunoSEQ multiplex PCR; TCRdb keeps in-frame clones, though not all of them. The table lists some 150,000 clones, approximately 88% of them singletons. This clone showed up just once. The antigen is unknown. The donors formed part of the approximately 120-subject validation cohort, distinct from the approximately 670-subject first cohort. Overall study findings and caveats: For cytomegalovirus status, the classifier reportedly gave diagnoses with high specificity and sensitivity. In vitro checks showed that three CMV-associated chains really do target CMV antigens.

This sequence joins TRBV6-1 and TRBJ2-7; 8 positions agree with TRBD2. The TCR sequence derives from a woman aged 18-29 years in good health and CMV-seropositive. The material sequenced was PBMCs. CDR3 DNA sequence: TGTGCCAGCAGAAACCCGGGACTAGGTGGCGAGCAGTACTTC. Translating gives CASRNPGLGGEQYF.